Listed below are T cell receptor beta chains from one sample, sequenced in a study of metastatic and nonmetastatic thyroid tumors. TCRdb reanalyzed the PCR reads with MiXCR. This table has 35,000 to 50,000 clones, about 24% appearing once. The sequencing sample was made of tumor tissue. These receptors were obtained from a female donor with papillary thyroid cancer or a benign thyroid nodule (not recorded which). Some clones in this sample may be carry-over from other donors' samples. CDR3s include the opening cysteine and the closing phenylalanine or tryptophan. A D gene is named only where the DNA matches it firmly. A clone size is listed for some rows: how often the clone was seen (once, few, many), or a class if it is expanded.

TRBV7-2	medium-sized	.	TRBJ1-6	CASSLDVSNNSPLHF	TGTGCCAGCAGCTTAGACGTGTCAAATAATTCACCCCTCCACTTT
TRBV11-2	.	.	TRBJ1-2	CASSFGALRRGPYGYTF	TGTGCCAGCAGCTTTGGGGCACTCAGGAGGGGCCCCTATGGCTACACCTTC
TRBV28	few	.	TRBJ2-7	CASSLDVVGEEQYF	TGTGCCAGCAGTTTAGATGTGGTGGGGGAGGAGCAGTACTTC
TRBV9	few	TRBD1	TRBJ2-3	CASSARGSFTDTQYF	TGTGCCAGCAGCGCCAGGGGGTCCTTCACAGATACGCAGTATTTT
TRBV7-9	many	.	TRBJ2-3	CASRSRTGDTQYF	TGTGCCAGCAGATCGCGGACCGGAGATACGCAGTATTTT
TRBV5-1	once	.	TRBJ1-1	CASRGTGVNTEAFF	TGCGCCAGTAGGGGCACGGGGGTCAACACTGAAGCTTTCTTT
TRBV12-3/TRBV12-4	.	.	TRBJ1-1	CASSYSTEAFF	TGTGCCAGCAGTTATAGCACTGAAGCTTTCTTT
TRBV20-1	many	.	TRBJ2-7	CSASPVTGRTSYEQYF	TGCAGTGCTAGCCCAGTTACAGGGAGGACCTCCTACGAGCAGTACTTC
TRBV6-1	few	.	TRBJ2-3	CASSRLGRDTQYF	TGTGCCAGCAGTAGACTGGGGCGAGATACGCAGTATTTT
TRBV20-1	.	.	TRBJ2-3	CSSSRESSTDTQYF	TGCAGTTCTAGCCGCGAGTCCAGCACAGATACGCAGTATTTT
TRBV5-1	.	TRBD1	TRBJ1-6	CASSFYAGTGNSPLHF	TGCGCCAGCAGCTTCTATGCCGGGACAGGGAATTCACCCCTCCACTTT
TRBV20-1	many	TRBD2	TRBJ2-1	CSARDGREVGNEQFF	TGCAGTGCTAGAGATGGGCGGGAGGTCGGCAATGAGCAGTTCTTC
TRBV5-6	many	TRBD2	TRBJ2-4	CASSVAGTTKNIQYF	TGTGCCAGCAGCGTAGCGGGGACAACCAAAAACATTCAGTACTTC
TRBV2	.	.	TRBJ2-7	CASSSGSYEQYF	TGTGCCAGCAGTTCCGGCTCCTACGAGCAGTACTTC
TRBV6-8	.	TRBD1	TRBJ2-7	CASNLPGQFFTNHYEQYF	TGTGCCAGCAACCTCCCGGGACAGTTTTTCACGAATCACTACGAGCAGTACTTC
TRBV7-3	many	.	TRBJ2-6	CASSPEPGANVLTF	TGTGCCAGCAGCCCCGAGCCTGGGGCCAACGTCCTGACTTTC
TRBV11-2	.	.	TRBJ2-3	CASSLDQGTLPDTQYF	TGTGCCAGCAGCCTAGATCAAGGGACGCTCCCGGATACGCAGTATTTT
TRBV20-1	.	TRBD2	TRBJ2-3	CSARGDLRPAGVPDTQYF	TGCAGTGCTAGAGGGGACCTCCGTCCAGCGGGAGTTCCAGATACGCAGTATTTT
TRBV6-1	many	.	TRBJ2-7	CAAETGEGSYEQYF	TGTGCCGCTGAGACAGGAGAGGGGAGCTACGAGCAGTACTTC
TRBV2	few	TRBD1	TRBJ1-2	CASLGQGFSGYTF	TGTGCCAGCCTAGGACAGGGGTTTTCTGGCTACACCTTC
TRBV7-6	many	.	TRBJ2-5	CASSFTGAGETQYF	TGTGCCAGCAGCTTCACGGGGGCGGGAGAGACCCAGTACTTC
TRBV28	many	.	TRBJ1-1	CASSLLPAGGTEAFF	TGTGCCAGCAGTTTACTTCCAGCTGGGGGTACTGAAGCTTTCTTT
TRBV20-1	few	.	TRBJ2-7	CSARKQSSSYEQYF	TGCAGTGCTAGAAAGCAGAGCTCCTCCTACGAGCAGTACTTC
TRBV20-1	few	.	TRBJ1-2	CSAPQRAPHYGYTF	TGCAGTGCTCCCCAACGAGCTCCCCACTATGGCTACACCTTC
TRBV4-1	many	.	TRBJ1-2	CASSQAAANYGYTF	TGCGCCAGCAGCCAAGCGGCAGCTAACTATGGCTACACCTTC
TRBV7-9	many	.	TRBJ1-4	CASSLDTANEKLFF	TGTGCCAGCAGCTTAGACACGGCGAATGAAAAACTGTTTTTT
TRBV11-3	.	TRBD2	TRBJ2-7	CASSLSSGGSYEQYF	TGTGCCAGCAGCTTATCTTCGGGAGGGTCCTACGAGCAGTACTTC
TRBV7-6	.	.	TRBJ2-2	CASSLLVATGELFF	TGTGCCAGCAGCTTACTAGTGGCCACCGGGGAGCTGTTTTTT
TRBV2	few	.	TRBJ2-7	CASSEYRVAYDQYF	TGTGCCAGCAGTGAATACAGGGTGGCCTACGATCAGTACTTC
TRBV5-1	.	.	TRBJ2-7	CASSLDQGKSYEQYF	TGCGCCAGCAGCTTGGATCAGGGGAAATCCTACGAGCAGTACTTC
TRBV20-1	many	.	TRBJ1-2	CSARGGTF	TGCAGTGCTAGAGGGGGCACCTTC
TRBV7-2	.	.	TRBJ2-1	CASSSGEYSYNEQFF	TGTGCCAGCAGTAGCGGAGAGTACTCCTACAATGAGCAGTTCTTC
TRBV20-1	.	.	TRBJ1-2	CSARVWDKPDGYTF	TGCAGTGCTAGAGTATGGGACAAGCCAGACGGCTACACCTTC
TRBV11-3	many	.	TRBJ2-3	CASSLEGSTDTQYF	TGTGCCAGCAGCCTGGAGGGGAGCACAGATACGCAGTATTTT
TRBV10-3	many	.	TRBJ1-4	CAISQGTEKLFF	TGTGCCATCAGTCAGGGGACCGAAAAACTGTTTTTT
TRBV28	.	TRBD1	TRBJ2-5	CASRTPRGPRETQYF	TGTGCCAGCAGAACTCCCAGGGGGCCCCGGGAGACCCAGTACTTC
TRBV20-1	.	.	TRBJ2-5	CSARRGGYQETQYF	TGCAGTGCTAGACGAGGGGGGTACCAAGAGACCCAGTACTTC